Following are 17 T cell receptor beta chains from one sample sequenced in a study of blood T cell repertoires in COVID-19. TCRdb keeps only in-frame clones here, not all; method: immunoSEQ multiplex PCR. The sample carries about 180,000 clones, 70% to 90% recorded once. The source material was peripheral blood. The receptors come from a man younger than 30 who had recovered from COVID-19.

The rearrangement links TRBV10-3 to TRBJ1-2; weak D call: TRBD1 (5 bases). The CDR3 runs to 13 residues. Germline CDR1 reads ENHRY; CDR2 reads SYGVKD. Deletions cut 3 bases from V and 7 bases from J, with 12 bases between. CDR3 bases: TGTGCCATCAGTGAAGGTAGACAGAGTGGCTACACCTTC. Residues: CAISEGRQSGYTF.

This clone was recorded only once. V is TRBV5-1 and J is TRBJ1-2; D is undetermined. In germline, CDR1 is SGHRS, CDR2 YFSETQ. The CDR3 is 14 residues long. Trimming shortened V by 0 bases and J by 2 bases, and 8 bases separated the two germline ends. The CDR3 is CASSLEAGNYGYTF. CDR3 nucleotide sequence: TGCGCCAGCAGCTTGGAGGCGGGGAACTATGGCTACACCTTC.

The sample holds one count of this clone. The V call is TRBV20-1, the J call TRBJ1-2, with D perhaps matching TRBD1 (5 bases). Per germline, CDR1 DFQATT and CDR2 SNEGSKA (reference sequence). The CDR3 is 11 amino acids. In DNA form, the CDR3 reads TGCAGGCTGGGGGGAGACTATGGCTACACCTTC. This codes for CRLGGDYGYTF.

V gene TRBV5-8 combines with J gene TRBJ1-5, with D hard to call. The CDR3 is made up of 11 amino acids. Germline V gene data show CDR1 as SGHTS and CDR2 as YDEGEE. Trimming shortened V by 1 base and J by 8 bases, and 4 bases separated the two germline ends. This chain's CDR3 is CASSLTEPQHF. The CDR3 region has the DNA TGTGCCAGCAGCTTGACAGAGCCCCAGCATTTT.

This clone was seen only once. J is TRBJ2-7 and V is TRBV29-1, with TRBD1 identical over 8 bases. The trim removed 8 bases at V and 2 bases at J, leaving 5 bases unmatched. CDR3 length: 12 amino acids. Germline V lookup: CDR1 SQVTM, CDR2 ANQGSEA. CDR3 sequence: CSTRTGPYEQYF. The CDR3, as DNA: TGCAGCACAAGGACAGGGCCCTACGAGCAGTACTTC.

The DNA for the CDR3 is TGTGCCAGCAGAGCCTCCGGGAGTTGGGGGGTCGGCAATCAGCCCCAGCATTTT. This gives the protein CASRASGSWGVGNQPQHF. The V and J genes are TRBV27 and TRBJ1-5, with a weak D call TRBD1 (5 bases). The germline CDR1 and CDR2 sequences are MNHEY and SMNVEV (reference sequence). Trimming left V 6 bases short and J 2 bases short, with 23 bases between. The CDR3 contains 18 residues.

CDR3 amino acids: CASSQVPKEQFF. CDR3 DNA: TGCGCCAGCAGCCAAGTCCCCAAAGAGCAGTTCTTC. J is TRBJ2-1 and V is TRBV4-3; no clear D. The V gene lost 1 base and the J gene lost 10 bases, with 8 bases spanning the gap. This CDR3 comprises 12 residues. In germline, CDR1 is LGHNA, CDR2 YSLEER.

The chain joins TRBV19 to TRBJ2-1, with TRBD2 matching 7 bases. The CDR3 runs 15 residues. The germline gives CDR1 LNHDA, CDR2 SQIVND (reference sequence). J lost 0 bases, V lost 2 bases, and 1 base had no gene match. The CDR3 loop is CASSIWEGSYNEQFF. The CDR3 nucleotides are TGTGCCAGTAGTATATGGGAGGGCTCCTACAATGAGCAGTTCTTC. The variable domain in full, completed from reference TRBV19 and TRBJ2-1, reads DGGITQSPKYLFRKEGQNVTLSCEQNLNHDAMYWYRQDPGQGLRLIYYSQIVNDFQKGDIAEGYSVSREKKESFPLTVTSAQKNPTAFYLCASSIWEGSYNEQFFGPGTRLTVL.

The chain recombines TRBV10-2 with TRBJ2-4, with 9 bases identical to TRBD1. This CDR3 comprises 13 residues. The V and J ends lost 6 bases and 8 bases, in that order; junction bases with no gene match: 5. CDR1 and CDR2 (germline): WSHSY, SAAADI. The CDR3 protein is CASRGTGKDIQYF. In nucleotides, the CDR3 is TGCGCCAGCAGAGGGACAGGGAAGGACATTCAGTACTTC.

The genes are TRBV28 and TRBJ1-2, with a tentative D call TRBD1 (5 bases). V gave up 2 bases and J gave up 4 bases, with 17 bases separating them. This CDR3 spans 16 amino acids. Per the germline V gene, CDR1 is MDHEN and CDR2 is SYDVKM. The CDR3 nucleotides read TGTGCCAGCAGTTTACGGTCCTTCAGGGCTCTCTATGGCTACACCTTC. Its translation is CASSLRSFRALYGYTF.

The genes are TRBV19 and TRBJ2-7, with D perhaps TRBD2 (6 bases). The V and J ends lost 5 bases and 1 base respectively, with 12 bases between them. The CDR3 length is 14 residues. Germline values: CDR1 LNHDA, CDR2 SQIVND (reference sequence). CDR3 amino acids: CASSDAGRSYEQYF. The CDR3 DNA reads TGTGCCAGTAGTGACGCGGGGAGGTCCTACGAGCAGTACTTC.

The CDR3 loop reads CASSPGLAGGINEQFF. For the CDR3, the DNA is TGTGCCAGCAGCCCGGGACTAGCGGGAGGAATAAATGAGCAGTTCTTC. This rearrangement joins TRBV11-2 to TRBJ2-1, with 15 bases identical to TRBD2. CDR1 is SGHAT and CDR2 is FQNNGV in the germline V gene. V lost 5 bases to trimming and J lost 7 bases; unmatched junction nucleotides: 6. This CDR3 has 16 amino acids.

The V gene is TRBV11-2, the J gene TRBJ2-1, with D perhaps TRBD2 (6 bases). In germline, CDR1 is SGHAT, CDR2 FQNNGV. Between the trimmed V and J ends, which lost 3 bases and 3 bases, there was a span of 15 bases. CDR3 length equals 16 residues. The CDR3 is CASSFFSGGFYNEQFF. DNA of the CDR3: TGTGCCAGCAGCTTCTTTAGCGGTGGCTTCTACAATGAGCAGTTCTTC. The whole variable domain, remainder taken from reference TRBV11-2 and TRBJ2-1, is EAGVAQSPRYKIIEKRQSVAFWCNPISGHATLYWYQQILGQGPKLLIQFQNNGVVDDSQLPKDRFSAERLKGVDSTLKIQPAKLEDSAVYLCASSFFSGGFYNEQFFGPGTRLTVL.

The CDR3 protein is CASSYRGLTDTQYF. DNA for the CDR3: TGTGCCAGCAGCTACAGGGGGCTGACAGATACGCAGTATTTT. This chain connects TRBV5-8 to TRBJ2-3; 9 bases align to TRBD1. V was pared by 3 bases and J by 3 bases, with 2 bases of the junction left unmatched. CDR1 SGHTS and CDR2 YDEGEE come from the germline V gene. The CDR3 sequence is 14 residues long.

The rearrangement joins TRBV7-2 to TRBJ1-1; unclear D gene. Trimming removed 1 base at V and 0 bases at J, with 6 bases between. The CDR3 covers 14 residues. Germline V gives CDR1 SGHTA, CDR2 FQGNSA. The CDR3 here is CASSLVRMNTEAFF. CDR3 in DNA: TGTGCCAGCAGCTTAGTGAGGATGAACACTGAAGCTTTCTTT.

The chain combines TRBV28 with TRBJ1-2; D remains unclear. The CDR3 runs 12 residues. Germline V gene data show CDR1 as MDHEN and CDR2 as SYDVKM. The V end was cut by 7 bases, the J end by 8 bases, with 14 bases between. CDR3 nucleotide sequence: TGTGCCAGCACCGGAGTCACCCAAGGCTACACCTTC. It codes for CASTGVTQGYTF.

This clone appeared a single time. The J gene is TRBJ2-1, the V gene TRBV9; 9 nucleotides align to TRBD2. Trimming cost V 1 base and J 9 bases; bases outside gene matches: 8. The V gene's germline CDR1 is SGDLS and CDR2 YYNGEE. The length of the CDR3 is 15 residues. The CDR3 region has the DNA TGTGCCAGCAGCGTAACGGGCGGGAGGGCCACTGAGCAGTTCTTC. Protein: CASSVTGGRATEQFF.